This TCR beta chain was sequenced in a study of beta chain features in type 1 diabetes. Overall study results and limits: Comparison showed that naive, central memory and Treg TCRB repertoires appeared more similar among patients than among healthy donors. Shorter templates may be favored by PCR, equally so in patients and controls.

Every donor provided one heparinised blood draw, which averaged about 116 mL. A CD45RO/CCR7/CD25/CD127/CD95/CD27 panel sorted naive, central memory, regulatory and stem cell-like memory CD4+ cells. Details on this clone: What it binds is not known.

V lost 1 base and J lost 4; bases outside the gene matches: 10. CDR3 length: 18 amino acids. CDR1 SGHTA and CDR2 FQGNSA come from the germline V gene. Reverse transcription of all isolated RNA meant that expressed TCRB transcripts were sequenced. Libraries were prepared by immunoSEQ multiplex PCR; TCRdb keeps only in-frame clonotypes and omits some of them. The sample includes roughly 350,000 clones, 11% of them seen just once. Sequenced material: naive CD4+ T cells from blood. The source is a woman between 25 and 40 years old in good health. This chain uses TRBV7-2 with TRBJ2-5; TRBD2 agrees at 12 bases. The DNA of the CDR3 is TGTGCCAGCAGCTTAGGACCGACTAGCGGGAGAATTCGAGAGACCCAGTACTTC. Translating it yields CASSLGPTSGRIRETQYF.